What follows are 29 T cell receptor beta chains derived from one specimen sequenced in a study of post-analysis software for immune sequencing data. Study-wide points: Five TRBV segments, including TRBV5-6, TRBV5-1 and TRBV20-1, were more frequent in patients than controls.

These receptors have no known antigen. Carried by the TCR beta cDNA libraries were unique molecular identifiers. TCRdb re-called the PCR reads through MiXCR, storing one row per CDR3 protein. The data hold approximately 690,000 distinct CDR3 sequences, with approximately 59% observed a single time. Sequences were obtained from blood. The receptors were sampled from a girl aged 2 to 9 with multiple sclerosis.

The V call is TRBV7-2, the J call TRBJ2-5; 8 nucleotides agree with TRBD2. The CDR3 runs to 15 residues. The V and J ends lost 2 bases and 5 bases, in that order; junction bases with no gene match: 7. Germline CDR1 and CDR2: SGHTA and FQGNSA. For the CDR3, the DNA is TGTGCCAGCAGCTTAATAACGGGGGGGCCTGAGACCCAGTACTTC. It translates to CASSLITGGPETQYF.

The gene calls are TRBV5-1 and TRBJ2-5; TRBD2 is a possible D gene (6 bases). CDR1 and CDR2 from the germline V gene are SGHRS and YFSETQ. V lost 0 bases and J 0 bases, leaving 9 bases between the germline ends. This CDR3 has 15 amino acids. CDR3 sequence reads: CASSLAGGNQETQYF. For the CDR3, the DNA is TGCGCCAGCAGCTTGGCAGGAGGGAACCAAGAGACCCAGTACTTC.

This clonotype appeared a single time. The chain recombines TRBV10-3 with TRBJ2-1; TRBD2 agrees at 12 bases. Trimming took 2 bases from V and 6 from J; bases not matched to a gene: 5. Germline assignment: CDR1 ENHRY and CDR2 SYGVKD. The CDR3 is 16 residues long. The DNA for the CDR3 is TGTGCCATCAGTGAGCGACTAGCGGGAGCCTCCAATGAGCAGTTCTTC. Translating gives CAISERLAGASNEQFF.

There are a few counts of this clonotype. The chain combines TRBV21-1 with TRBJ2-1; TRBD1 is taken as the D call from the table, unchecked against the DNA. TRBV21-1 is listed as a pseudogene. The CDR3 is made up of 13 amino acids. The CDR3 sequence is CASSRSCPGEQFF. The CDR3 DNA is TGTGCCAGCAGCCGCTCCTGCCCCGGGGAGCAGTTCTTC.

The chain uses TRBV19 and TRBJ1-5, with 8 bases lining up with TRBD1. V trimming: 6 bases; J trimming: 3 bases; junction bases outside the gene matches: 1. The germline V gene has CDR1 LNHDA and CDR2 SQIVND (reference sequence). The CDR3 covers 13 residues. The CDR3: CASRGQANQPQHF. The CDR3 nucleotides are TGTGCCAGTAGGGGACAGGCCAATCAGCCCCAGCATTTT. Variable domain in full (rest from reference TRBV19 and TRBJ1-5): DGGITQSPKYLFRKEGQNVTLSCEQNLNHDAMYWYRQDPGQGLRLIYYSQIVNDFQKGDIAEGYSVSREKKESFPLTVTSAQKNPTAFYLCASRGQANQPQHFGDGTRLSIL.

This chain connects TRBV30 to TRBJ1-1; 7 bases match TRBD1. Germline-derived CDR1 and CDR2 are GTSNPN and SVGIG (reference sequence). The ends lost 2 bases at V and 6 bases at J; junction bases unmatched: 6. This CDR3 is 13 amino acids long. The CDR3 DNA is TGTGCCTGGAGTACAGGGGCTGGGGCTGAAGCTTTCTTT. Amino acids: CAWSTGAGAEAFF.

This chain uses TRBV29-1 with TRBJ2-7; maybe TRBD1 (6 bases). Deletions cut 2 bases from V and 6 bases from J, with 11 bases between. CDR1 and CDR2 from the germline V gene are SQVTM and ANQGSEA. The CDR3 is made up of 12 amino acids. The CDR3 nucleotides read TGCAGCGTTGAACAGGGGAAAGGCGAGCAGTACTTC. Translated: CSVEQGKGEQYF.

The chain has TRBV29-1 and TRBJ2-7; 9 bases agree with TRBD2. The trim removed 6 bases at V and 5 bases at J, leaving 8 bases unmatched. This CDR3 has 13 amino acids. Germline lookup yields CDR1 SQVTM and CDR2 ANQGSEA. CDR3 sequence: CSVGPGLADEQYF. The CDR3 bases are TGCAGCGTCGGACCGGGACTAGCTGACGAGCAGTACTTC.

CDR3 nucleotides: TGCAGCGTTGAGGGGGAAACAGATACGCAGTATTTT. Translation: CSVEGETDTQYF. This chain uses TRBV29-1 with TRBJ2-3, with D possibly called TRBD1 or TRBD2 (5 bases each). The CDR3 has 12 residues. V was shortened by 3 bases and J by 3 bases, with 7 bases between the two germline ends. Germline V gene data show CDR1 as SQVTM and CDR2 as ANQGSEA.

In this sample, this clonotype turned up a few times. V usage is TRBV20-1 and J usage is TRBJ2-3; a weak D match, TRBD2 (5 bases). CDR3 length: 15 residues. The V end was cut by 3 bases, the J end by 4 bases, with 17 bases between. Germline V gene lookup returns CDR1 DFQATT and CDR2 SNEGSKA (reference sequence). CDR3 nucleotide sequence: TGCAGTGCTAGGAGGTCGGGATTAATGTCAGATACGCAGTATTTT. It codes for CSARRSGLMSDTQYF.

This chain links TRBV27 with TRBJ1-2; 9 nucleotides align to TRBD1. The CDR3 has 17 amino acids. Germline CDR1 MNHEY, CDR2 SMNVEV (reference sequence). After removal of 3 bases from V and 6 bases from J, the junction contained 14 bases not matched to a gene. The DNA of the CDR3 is TGTGCCAGCAGTTTCACAGGGGGCGCCGGGTCAGGAGATGGCTACACCTTC. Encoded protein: CASSFTGGAGSGDGYTF.

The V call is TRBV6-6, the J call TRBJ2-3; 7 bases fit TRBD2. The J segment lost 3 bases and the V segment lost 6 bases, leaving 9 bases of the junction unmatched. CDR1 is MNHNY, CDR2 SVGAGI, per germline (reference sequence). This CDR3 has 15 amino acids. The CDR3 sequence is CASRSTSSVTDTQYF. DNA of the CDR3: TGTGCCAGCAGATCGACTAGCTCCGTTACAGATACGCAGTATTTT.

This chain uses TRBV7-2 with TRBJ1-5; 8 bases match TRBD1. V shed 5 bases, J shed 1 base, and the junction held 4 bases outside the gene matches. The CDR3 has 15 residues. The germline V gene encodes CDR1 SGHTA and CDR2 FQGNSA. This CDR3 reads CASSQGQASNQPQHF. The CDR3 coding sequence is TGTGCCAGCAGCCAGGGACAGGCGAGCAATCAGCCCCAGCATTTT. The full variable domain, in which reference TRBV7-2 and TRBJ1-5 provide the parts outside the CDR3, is GAGVSQSPSNKVTEKGKDVELRCDPISGHTALYWYRQSLGQGLEFLIYFQGNSAPDKSGLPSDRFSAERTGGSVSTLTIQRTQQEDSAVYLCASSQGQASNQPQHFGDGTRLSIL.

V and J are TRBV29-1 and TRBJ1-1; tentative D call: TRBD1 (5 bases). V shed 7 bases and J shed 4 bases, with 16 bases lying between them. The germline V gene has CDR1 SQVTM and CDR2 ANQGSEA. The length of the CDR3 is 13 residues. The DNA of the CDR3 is TGCAGCGCCGCGGTTTCGGGACTCACTGAAGCTTTCTTT. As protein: CSAAVSGLTEAFF.

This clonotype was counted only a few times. This CDR3 is CASTAPGRGETQYF. The CDR3 DNA is TGTGCCAGCACGGCGCCAGGGAGGGGAGAGACCCAGTACTTC. V and J are TRBV6-2 or TRBV6-3 and TRBJ2-5; 7 bases agree with TRBD2. V shed 7 bases, J shed 4 bases, and the junction held 9 bases outside the gene matches. The germline V gene has CDR1 MNHEY and CDR2 SVGEGT. The CDR3 is made up of 14 amino acids.

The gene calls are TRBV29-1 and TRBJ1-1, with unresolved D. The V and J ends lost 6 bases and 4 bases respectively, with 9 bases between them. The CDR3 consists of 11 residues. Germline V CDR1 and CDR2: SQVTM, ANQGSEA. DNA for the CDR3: TGCAGCGTACTTTTGGGCACTGAAGCTTTCTTT. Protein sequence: CSVLLGTEAFF.

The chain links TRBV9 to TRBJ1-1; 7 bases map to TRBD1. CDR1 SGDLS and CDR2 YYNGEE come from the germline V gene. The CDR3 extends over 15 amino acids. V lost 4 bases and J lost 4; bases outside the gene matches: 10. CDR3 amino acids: CASSHLTGVGTEAFF. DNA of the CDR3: TGTGCCAGCAGCCACCTAACAGGGGTTGGCACTGAAGCTTTCTTT.

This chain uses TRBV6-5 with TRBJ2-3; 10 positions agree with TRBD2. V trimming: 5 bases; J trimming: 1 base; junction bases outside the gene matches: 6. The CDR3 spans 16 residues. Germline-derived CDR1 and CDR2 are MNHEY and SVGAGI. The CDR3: CASSTYLAGGTDTQYF. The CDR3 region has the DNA TGTGCCAGCAGTACCTACCTAGCGGGGGGCACAGATACGCAGTATTTT.

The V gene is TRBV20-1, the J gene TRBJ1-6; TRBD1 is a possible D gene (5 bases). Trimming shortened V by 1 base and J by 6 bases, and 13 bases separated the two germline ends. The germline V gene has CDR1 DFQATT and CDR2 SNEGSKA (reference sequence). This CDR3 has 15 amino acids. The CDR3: CSARVGVSPNSPLHF. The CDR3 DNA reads TGCAGTGCTAGAGTAGGGGTTAGCCCTAATTCACCCCTCCACTTT.

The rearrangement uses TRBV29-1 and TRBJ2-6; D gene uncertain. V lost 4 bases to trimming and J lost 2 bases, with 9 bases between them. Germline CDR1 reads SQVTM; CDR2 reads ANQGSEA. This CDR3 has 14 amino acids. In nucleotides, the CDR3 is TGCAGCGTTGGTGCTTCCACTGGGGCCAACGTCCTGACTTTC. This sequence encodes CSVGASTGANVLTF.

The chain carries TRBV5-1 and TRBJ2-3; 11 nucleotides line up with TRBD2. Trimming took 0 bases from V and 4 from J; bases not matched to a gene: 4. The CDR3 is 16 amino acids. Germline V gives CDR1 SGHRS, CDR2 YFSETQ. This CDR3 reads CASSLALAGGADTQYF. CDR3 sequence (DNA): TGCGCCAGCAGCTTGGCCTTAGCGGGAGGGGCAGATACGCAGTATTTT.

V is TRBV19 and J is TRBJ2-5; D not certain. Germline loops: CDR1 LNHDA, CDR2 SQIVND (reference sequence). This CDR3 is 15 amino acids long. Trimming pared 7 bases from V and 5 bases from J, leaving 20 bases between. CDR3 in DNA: TGTGCCAGTAAACCCCAATGGGCAGAAGAGGAGACCCAGTACTTC. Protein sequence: CASKPQWAEEETQYF.

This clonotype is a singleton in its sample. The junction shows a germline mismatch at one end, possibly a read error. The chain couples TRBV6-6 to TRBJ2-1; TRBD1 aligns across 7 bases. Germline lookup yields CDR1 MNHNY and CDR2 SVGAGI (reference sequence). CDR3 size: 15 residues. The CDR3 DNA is TGTGCCCGCAGCCTCCGACAGGGCTCCTACAATGAGCAGTTCTTC. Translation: CARSLRQGSYNEQFF.

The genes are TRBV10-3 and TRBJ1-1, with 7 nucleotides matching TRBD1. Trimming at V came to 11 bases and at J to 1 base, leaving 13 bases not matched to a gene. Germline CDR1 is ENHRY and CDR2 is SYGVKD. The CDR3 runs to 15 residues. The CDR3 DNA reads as TGTGCCGTCCGGACAGGAGGAGCCGAGAACACTGAAGCTTTCTTT. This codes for CAVRTGGAENTEAFF.

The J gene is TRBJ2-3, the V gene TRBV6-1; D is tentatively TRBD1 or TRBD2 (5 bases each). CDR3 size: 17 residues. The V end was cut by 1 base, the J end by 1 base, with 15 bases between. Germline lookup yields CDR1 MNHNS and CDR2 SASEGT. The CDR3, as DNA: TGTGCCAGCAGTGAAGGGGGACCGACCATAGGCACAGATACGCAGTATTTT. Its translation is CASSEGGPTIGTDTQYF.

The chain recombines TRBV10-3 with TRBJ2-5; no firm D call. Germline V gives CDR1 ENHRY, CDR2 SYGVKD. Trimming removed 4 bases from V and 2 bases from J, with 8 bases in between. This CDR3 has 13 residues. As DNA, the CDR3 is TGTGCCATCAGTGCTACTACTCAAGAGACCCAGTACTTC. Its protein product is CAISATTQETQYF.

The CDR3 DNA is TGTGCCAGCAGTTCCACTAGCGGGCCCGGCTATGAGCAGTTCTTC. Amino acids: CASSSTSGPGYEQFF. This chain joins TRBV7-6 and TRBJ2-1; 9 bases line up with TRBD2. Trimming at V came to 6 bases and at J to 8 bases, leaving 11 bases not matched to a gene. Germline CDR1 SGHVS, CDR2 FNYEAQ. This CDR3 spans 15 amino acids.

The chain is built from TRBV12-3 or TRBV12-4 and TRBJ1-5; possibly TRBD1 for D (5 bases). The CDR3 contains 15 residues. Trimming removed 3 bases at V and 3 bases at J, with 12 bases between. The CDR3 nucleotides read TGTGCCAGCAGTTTGGCCGGGGGGAACAATCAGCCCCAGCATTTT. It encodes CASSLAGGNNQPQHF.

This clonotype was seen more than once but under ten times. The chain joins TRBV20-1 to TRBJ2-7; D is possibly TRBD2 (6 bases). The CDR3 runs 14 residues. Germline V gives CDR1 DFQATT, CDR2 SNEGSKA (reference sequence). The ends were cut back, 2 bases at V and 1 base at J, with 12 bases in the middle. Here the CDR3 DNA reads TGCAGTGCTAGAAATCTGACTAGGTCCTACGAGCAGTACTTC. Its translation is CSARNLTRSYEQYF.